This T cell receptor (beta chain) was sequenced in a study of cytomegalovirus exposure and HLA in healthy donors. Method: immunoSEQ multiplex PCR; TCRdb's copy keeps in-frame clones and lacks some. The data hold more than 150,000 clones, with approximately 83% observed a single time. Study results and caveats: Specific recognition of CMV antigens was confirmed in vitro for three chains (all CMV-associated). TCR beta chains numbering 164 were designated cytomegalovirus-associated. In the 130 or so validation repertoires, around 95% of cluster scores exceeded 0, per a later analysis.

The donors were in the roughly 130-subject validation cohort; that cohort was separate from the roughly 700-subject first cohort. This clone was seen more than once but under ten times. The antigen remains unidentified. Material: PBMCs. This sequence was found in a woman younger than 35 in good health and CMV-seropositive.

CDR3 sequence: CASSQGAPNQPQHF. Here the CDR3 DNA reads TGCGCCAGCAGCCAAGGGGCGCCGAATCAGCCCCAGCATTTT. The chain carries TRBV4-1 and TRBJ1-5, with unresolved D. Per the germline V gene, CDR1 is MGHRA and CDR2 is YSYEKL. CDR3 length: 14 residues. Trimming shortened V by 1 base and J by 4 bases, and 8 bases separated the two germline ends.